The clone carrying this TCR beta chain was observed at least ten times. The sample belongs to a study of blood T cells in healthy people across ages. The second PCR ran about 6 to 12 cycles with a sample-barcoded 5' primer and J-beta primers. Every cDNA molecule bore a tag from a template-switch adaptor containing 12 random nucleotides. TCRdb re-called the 5' RACE reads with MiXCR, one entry per CDR3 protein. The sample consists of 850,000 or so distinct CDR3 sequences, roughly 26% of them appearing once. The CDR3 runs 13 residues. CDR1 and CDR2 from the germline V gene are ENHRY and SYGVKD. Deletions cut 11 bases from V and 3 bases from J, with 16 bases between.

Sequences were obtained from blood. The rearrangement joins TRBV10-3 to TRBJ1-2; D may be TRBD1 (6 bases). The TCR was taken from a woman older than 75 in good health. This chain's CDR3 is CAPEGGPHYGYTF. The CDR3 nucleotides read TGTGCCCCCGAGGGGGGTCCTCACTATGGCTACACCTTC.